This TCR beta chain derives from a study of blood T cell repertoires in COVID-19. Study as a whole: Italy, Spain and the United States were the sources of the convalescent and acute COVID-19 samples. In each case, the material was cDNA or gDNA derived from T cells, B-cell-depleted T cells, or PBMCs.

This CDR3 has 14 amino acids. From germline, CDR1 is MNHEY and CDR2 SVGEGT. After removal of 4 bases from V and 6 bases from J, the junction contained 5 bases not matched to a gene. Enrollees, about 18 to 89 years old, lived in 20 to 25 US areas. In the study's own analysis: Using reference gene primer amplification, nucleated cell counts were estimated. Clones were read by immunoSEQ multiplex PCR, and TCRdb kept only the in-frame ones, dropping some. V and J calls and clone size are as listed in that table; D and trimming were resolved from the DNA. The data contain about 260,000 clones, 86% of them singletons.

The chain has TRBV6-2 or TRBV6-3 and TRBJ1-5; 8 nucleotides agree with TRBD1. The TCR comes from a woman in her fifties or sixties who had recovered from COVID-19. Sequencing was carried out using PBMCs or T cells enriched from blood (not recorded which). CDR3 coding DNA: TGTGCCAGCAGTTTGGACAGGGACACTCAGCCCCAGCATTTT. Translated: CASSLDRDTQPQHF.